This record concerns one T cell receptor beta chain sequence. The sample comes from a study of control samples from healthy donors and cancer patients. The method was immunoSEQ multiplex PCR; TCRdb's version includes in-frame clones alone and lacks a portion of them. Of around 80,000 clones listed, 90% to 95% are singletons. Germline loops: CDR1 MGHDK, CDR2 SYGVNS. The CDR3 is 15 residues long. V dropped 3 bases and J dropped 7; count of bases not matched to a gene: 6. Source material: blood. The receptor was derived from a man aged 45-65 years in good health. The J gene is TRBJ1-3, the V gene TRBV25-1; 10 bases fit TRBD1. The CDR3 loop is CASSDFSGQGNTIYF. The CDR3 nucleotides read TGTGCCAGCAGTGATTTTTCGGGACAGGGGAACACCATATATTTT. The variable domain in full, with the rest retrieved from reference TRBV25-1 and TRBJ1-3, is EADIYQTPRYLVIGTGKKITLECSQTMGHDKMYWYQQDPGMELHLIHYSYGVNSTEKGDLSSESTVSRIRTEHFPLTLESARPSHTSQYLCASSDFSGQGNTIYFGEGSWLTVV.